This is a list of T cell receptor beta chains from one sample in a study of blood T cell repertoires in COVID-19. Profiled with immunoSEQ multiplex PCR; TCRdb holds only in-frame clones, not every one. The table records about 12,000 clones, about nine tenths of them present only once. Source material: peripheral blood. Receptors originate from a man aged 70 or older with active COVID-19. Each CDR3 is given with its conserved first and last residue. D genes are given only for firm matches. Only some rows state a clone size, as once, few, many or a class for expanded clones.

>TRBJ2-7|-|TRBD2|TRBV30
TGTGCCTGGAGTGTACGGGAGGGCGAGCAGTACTTC
CAWSVREGEQYF
>TRBJ2-7|-|-|TRBV7-9
TGTGCCAGCAGCTTAGTTCAGGAGGCCTACGAGCAGTACTTC
CASSLVQEAYEQYF
>TRBJ2-1|-|TRBD1|TRBV18
TGTGCCAGCTCAAGGGAACAGGGGACCTACAATGAGCAGTTCTTC
CASSREQGTYNEQFF
>TRBJ2-3|-|-|TRBV6-5
TGTGCCAGCACGGGGGTTCTGGCTAGCACAGATACGCAGTATTTT
CASTGVLASTDTQYF
>TRBJ2-1|-|TRBD2|TRBV7-8
TGTGCCAGCAGCCCGGGACTAGCGGGAGTAAATGAGCAGTTCTTC
CASSPGLAGVNEQFF
>TRBJ2-1|-|TRBD2|TRBV5-4
TGTGCCAGCAGCTCGGGGACTAGCGGGGGGCTCTACAATGAGCAGTTCTTC
CASSSGTSGGLYNEQFF
>TRBJ2-1|-|-|TRBV15
TGTGCCACCAGCAGAGATGCAGGTTACAATGAGCAGTTCTTC
CATSRDAGYNEQFF
>TRBJ2-1|-|-|TRBV7-7
TGTGCCAGCAGCCAAACTTCTAATCCCGAGGATGAGCAGTTCTTC
CASSQTSNPEDEQFF
>TRBJ1-4|-|-|TRBV28
TGTGCCAGCAGCCGCAGGGGACGGGATGAAAAACTGTTTTTT
CASSRRGRDEKLFF
>TRBJ2-1|-|-|TRBV11-2
TGTGCCAGCCAGGGGTTGAGCTCCTACAATGAGCAGTTCTTC
CASQGLSSYNEQFF
>TRBJ2-3|once|TRBD2|TRBV29-1
TGCAGCGCTACCGGGACTAGCGGGGGGGACACAGATACGCAGTATTTT
CSATGTSGGDTDTQYF
>TRBJ2-5|-|-|TRBV7-8
TGTGCCAGCAGCTTACCCCACGGGAGACAAGAGACCCAGTACTTC
CASSLPHGRQETQYF
>TRBJ2-2|-|TRBD1|TRBV27
TGTGCCAGCAGTCCTCGGGACAGCACCGGGGAGCTGTTTTTT
CASSPRDSTGELFF
>TRBJ2-5|-|-|TRBV7-7
TGTGCTAGCAGCTTAGATAATTTTCCCGGGGAGACCCAGTACTTC
CASSLDNFPGETQYF
>TRBJ2-7|few|-|TRBV21-1
TGTGCCAGCATGACAGGGTCATCTCACGAGCAGTACTTC
CASMTGSSHEQYF
>TRBJ1-2|-|-|TRBV2
TGTGCCACAGGGAGGGGCAGGCTTGCTAACTATGGCTACACCTTC
CATGRGRLANYGYTF
>TRBJ2-4|once|-|TRBV12-3/TRBV12-4
TGTGCCAGCAGTCAAACAGGGTACATTCAGTACTTC
CASSQTGYIQYF
>TRBJ2-1|-|TRBD2|TRBV18
TGTGCCAGCTCACCAGAGTTGAACTTTCCTCGGGGGGAAAATGAGCAGTTCTTC
CASSPELNFPRGENEQFF
>TRBJ2-1|-|-|TRBV18
TGTGCCAGCTCACCACCGTATCCAAGCAATGAGCGGCAGTTCTTC
CASSPPYPSNERQFF
>TRBJ1-2|once|-|TRBV6-2/TRBV6-3
TGTGCCAGCAGTCCAGGGGAAGAAGGCTACACCTTC
CASSPGEEGYTF
>TRBJ2-7|-|-|TRBV6-5
TGTGCCAGCACCCCTGTAGAGGGAGAGCAGTACTTC
CASTPVEGEQYF
>TRBJ1-6|-|TRBD1|TRBV4-1
TGCGCCAGCAGCCAGGTCACGCCGGGACAGGGGGCGGCCGGTTACTCACCCCTCCACTTT
CASSQVTPGQGAAGYSPLHF
>TRBJ2-7|-|TRBD1|TRBV18
TGTGCCAGCTCACCACCATCCGGACAGGGCTACGAGCAGTACTTC
CASSPPSGQGYEQYF
>TRBJ1-1|-|-|TRBV19
TGTGCCAGTAGTATGAACAGGGAGAGCACTGAAGCTTTCTTT
CASSMNRESTEAFF
>TRBJ2-5|-|-|TRBV5-1
TGCGCCAGCAGCTTGTTCTTGGGAGGACGGGAGACCCAGTACTTC
CASSLFLGGRETQYF
>TRBJ2-7|-|-|TRBV27
TGTGCCAGCAGTTTATACTTGGAGGAACCCTACGAGCAGTACTTC
CASSLYLEEPYEQYF
>TRBJ2-7|-|TRBD2|TRBV5-1
TGCGCCAGCAGCCTTAATCCGGGACTAGCCTCCGAGCAGTACTTC
CASSLNPGLASEQYF
>TRBJ1-1|-|-|TRBV7-8
TGTGCCAGCAGCTTTAGAGGGTCTGAAGCTTTCTTT
CASSFRGSEAFF
>TRBJ1-2|-|TRBD1|TRBV3-1/TRBV3-2
TGTGCCAGCAGCCACGGAGCCGACAGGGGTAACTATGGCTACACCTTC
CASSHGADRGNYGYTF
>TRBJ2-1|-|TRBD2|TRBV7-7
TGTGCCAGCAGCCCGGGTTGGGTAGGCGGGAGGGCAAATGAGCAGTTCTTC
CASSPGWVGGRANEQFF
>TRBJ1-5|-|TRBD1|TRBV19
TGTGCCAGTAGTGTACGAAGCCGATGGGACAGTACCGATCAGCCCCAGCATTTT
CASSVRSRWDSTDQPQHF
>TRBJ2-5|-|TRBD2|TRBV7-6
TGTGCCAGCAGCCGGTTAGCGGGGGGGCTTGAGACCCAGTACTTC
CASSRLAGGLETQYF
>TRBJ2-7|-|TRBD1|TRBV9
TGTGCCAGCAGCGTAGCTACGGGACAGGCCTACGAGCAGTACTTC
CASSVATGQAYEQYF
>TRBJ2-5|-|-|TRBV6-1
TGTGCCAGCAGTGAAGTTCCCGGGACTTCTCAAGAGACCCAGTACTTC
CASSEVPGTSQETQYF
>TRBJ2-1|-|TRBD2|TRBV5-4
TGTGCCAGCACCGGGACTAGCGGGGGGAGCTCCTACAATGAGCAGTTCTTC
CASTGTSGGSSYNEQFF
>TRBJ2-2|few|-|TRBV5-1
TGCGCCAGCAGTGGCGCGCCGGGAATAGGGCCCGGGGAGCTGTTTTTT
CASSGAPGIGPGELFF
>TRBJ1-5|-|-|TRBV4-1
TGCGCCAGCAGCCAAGAAGGGGCCAGGTCCAATCAGCCCCAGCATTTT
CASSQEGARSNQPQHF
>TRBJ2-5|-|-|TRBV4-1
TGCGCCAGCAGCCGCACGGGAGTAGGGACCCAGTACTTC
CASSRTGVGTQYF
>TRBJ1-2|few|TRBD1|TRBV27
TGTGCCAGCAGTTCGACAGGGGATGGCTACACCTTC
CASSSTGDGYTF
>TRBJ1-2|-|TRBD1|TRBV7-2
TGTGCCAGCAGCTTTCGGCCAGGGGGAGGCTACACCTTC
CASSFRPGGGYTF
>TRBJ2-2|once|TRBD2|TRBV7-7
TGTGCTAGCAGCTTAGACACCGGGACTAGCGGGGGGGCCACCGGGGAGCTGTTTTTT
CASSLDTGTSGGATGELFF